The 5 T cell receptor beta chains below all came from one sample that was sequenced in a study of Graves' ophthalmopathy and Graves' hyperthyroidism. As the template, RNA transcripts were used to amplify TCR beta CDR3 regions. HTBI-primed first-round RT-PCR preceded second-round multiplex PCR. TCRdb re-called the multiplex PCR reads with MiXCR, one entry per CDR3 protein. Among 400,000 or so distinct CDR3 sequences, approximately 18% were seen once, and the ten largest hold 2.4%. Source material: peripheral blood. The origin of the receptors is an adult woman with stable Graves' hyperthyroidism.

This clonotype is a singleton in its sample. The chain uses TRBV12-3 or TRBV12-4 and TRBJ2-7; 11 bases are a match to TRBD2. V shed 5 bases and J 5 bases; nucleotides not matched to a gene: 8. This CDR3 comprises 15 residues. The CDR3 region has the DNA TGTGCCAGCAGTGATTATAGCGGGAGGGCCAACGAGCAGTACTTC. It is translated as CASSDYSGRANEQYF.

This clonotype was counted at least ten times. The J gene is TRBJ1-2, the V gene TRBV4-2; TRBD1 agrees at 8 bases. The CDR3 runs 12 residues. Trimming removed 1 base from V and 12 bases from J; junction bases left unmatched: 4. CDR1 is LGHNA, CDR2 YNFKEQ, per germline. DNA of the CDR3: TGTGCCAGCAGCCAAGGGACAGGGCCCGACACCTTC. As protein: CASSQGTGPDTF.

This chain connects TRBV19 to TRBJ1-1, with a weak D call TRBD1 (6 bases). Trimming removed 3 bases at V and 3 bases at J, with 14 bases between. This CDR3 region has 15 residues. The germline CDR1 and CDR2 sequences are LNHDA and SQIVND (reference sequence). CDR3: CASSITGSGDTEAFF. The CDR3 DNA is TGTGCCAGTAGTATTACAGGGAGCGGGGACACTGAAGCTTTCTTT.

This clonotype was detected a few times. This chain joins TRBV7-9 and TRBJ2-4; 7 bases match TRBD2. Germline V lookup: CDR1 SEHNR, CDR2 FQNEAQ (reference sequence). Trimming cost V 1 base and J 1 base; bases outside gene matches: 7. This CDR3 region has 17 residues. The CDR3 region has the DNA TGTGCCAGCAGCTTAGGGGAGGGCCCAGGGGCCAAAAACATTCAGTACTTC. It is translated as CASSLGEGPGAKNIQYF.

This clonotype was counted many times. The chain is built from TRBV6-5 and TRBJ2-7, with TRBD1 identical over 7 bases. This CDR3 comprises 13 residues. Per the germline V gene, CDR1 is MNHEY and CDR2 is SVGAGI. After removal of 6 bases from V and 3 bases from J, the junction contained 5 bases not matched to a gene. The CDR3 here is CASRPTGLYEQYF. For the CDR3, the DNA is TGTGCCAGCAGGCCGACAGGGCTCTACGAGCAGTACTTC.